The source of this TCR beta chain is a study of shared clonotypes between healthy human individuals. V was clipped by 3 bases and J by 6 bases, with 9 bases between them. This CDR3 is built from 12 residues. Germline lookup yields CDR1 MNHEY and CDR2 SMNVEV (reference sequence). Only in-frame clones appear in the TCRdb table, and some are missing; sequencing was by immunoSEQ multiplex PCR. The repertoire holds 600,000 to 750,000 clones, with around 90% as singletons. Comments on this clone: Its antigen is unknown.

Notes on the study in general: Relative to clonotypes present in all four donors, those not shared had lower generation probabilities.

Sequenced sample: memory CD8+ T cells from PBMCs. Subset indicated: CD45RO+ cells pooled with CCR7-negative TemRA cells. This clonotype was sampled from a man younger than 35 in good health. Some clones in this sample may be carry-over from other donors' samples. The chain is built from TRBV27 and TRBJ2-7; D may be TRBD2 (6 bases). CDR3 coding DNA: TGTGCCAGCAGTTTGCGGGGAAGCGAGCAGTACTTC. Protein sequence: CASSLRGSEQYF.